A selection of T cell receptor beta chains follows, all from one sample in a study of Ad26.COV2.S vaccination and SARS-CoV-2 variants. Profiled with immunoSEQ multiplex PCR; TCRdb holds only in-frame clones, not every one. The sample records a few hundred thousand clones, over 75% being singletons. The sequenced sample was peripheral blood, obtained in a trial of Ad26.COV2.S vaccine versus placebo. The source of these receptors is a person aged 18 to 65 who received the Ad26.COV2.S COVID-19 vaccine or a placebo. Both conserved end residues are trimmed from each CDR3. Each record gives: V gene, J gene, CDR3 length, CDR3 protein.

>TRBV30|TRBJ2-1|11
AWSDGGANEQF
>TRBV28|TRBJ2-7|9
ASRYRGEQY
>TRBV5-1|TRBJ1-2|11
ASSPRDSSGYT
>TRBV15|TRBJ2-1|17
ATSSTSGRDGRSYNEQF
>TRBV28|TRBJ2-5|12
ASSLAGDLETQY
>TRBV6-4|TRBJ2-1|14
ASSEGTSGAYNEQF
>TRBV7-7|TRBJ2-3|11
ASSLGWTDTQY
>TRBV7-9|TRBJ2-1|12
ASSLGGLYNEQF
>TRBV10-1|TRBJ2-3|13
ASSVGTGATDTQY
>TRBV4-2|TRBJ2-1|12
ASSQGGGYNEQF
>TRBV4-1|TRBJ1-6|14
ASSPGDGSYNSPLH
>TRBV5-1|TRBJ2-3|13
ASSEGTGGTDTQY
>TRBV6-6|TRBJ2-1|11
ASKASGDNEQF
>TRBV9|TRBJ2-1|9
ASSISNEQF
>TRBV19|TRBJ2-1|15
ASSKNPPGLTNNEQF
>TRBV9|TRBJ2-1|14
ASSLRGDKNYNEQF
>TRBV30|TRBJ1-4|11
AWKSATNEKLF
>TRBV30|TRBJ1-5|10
AWSGGAQPQH
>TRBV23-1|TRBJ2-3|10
ASSQSRYTQY
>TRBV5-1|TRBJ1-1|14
ASSLGQGAGSAEAF
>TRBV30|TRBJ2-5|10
AWSVFRETQY
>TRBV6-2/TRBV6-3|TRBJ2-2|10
ASSYPGGELF
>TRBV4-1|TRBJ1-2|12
ASSQPTHGYGYT
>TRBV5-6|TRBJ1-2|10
ASSPGVYGYT
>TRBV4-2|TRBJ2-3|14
ASSHVAGAVGDTQY
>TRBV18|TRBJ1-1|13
ASSPKAPLNTEAF
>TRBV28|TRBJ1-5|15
ASSAAGTGYSNQPQH
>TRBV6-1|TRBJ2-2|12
ASSEEWTTGELF
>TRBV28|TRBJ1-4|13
ASSFQTLTNEKLF
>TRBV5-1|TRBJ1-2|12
ASSSEGSGYGYT
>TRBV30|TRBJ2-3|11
AFPGRGTDTQY
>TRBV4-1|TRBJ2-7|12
ASSQDRGAYEQY
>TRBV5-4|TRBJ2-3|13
ASSLRTSYTDTQY
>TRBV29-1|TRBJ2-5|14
SVEGHRLANQETQY
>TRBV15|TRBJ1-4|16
ATSRDFISGRFDEKLF
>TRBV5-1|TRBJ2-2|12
ASAVGGNTGELF
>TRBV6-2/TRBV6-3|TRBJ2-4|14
ASTPAFGTGVDIQY
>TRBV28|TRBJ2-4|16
ASSPVSIGAAAKNIQY
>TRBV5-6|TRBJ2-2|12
ASSLTGTSGELF
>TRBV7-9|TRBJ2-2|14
ASSSVDRGDTGELF
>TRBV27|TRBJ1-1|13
ASSLSAGLNTEAF
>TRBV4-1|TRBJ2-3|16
ASSQDHPSGKATDTQY
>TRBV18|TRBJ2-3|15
ASSPTRRRETTDTQY
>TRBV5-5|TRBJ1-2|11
ASSLGDRHGYT
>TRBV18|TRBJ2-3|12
ASSPTPSPSPQY
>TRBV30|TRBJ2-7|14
AWSAPWHPSSYEQY